Presented here are 27 T cell receptor beta chains from one specimen sequenced in a study of T cell repertoires in cytomegalovirus infection (dated by TCRdb to about 2019). TCRdb records Illumina HiSeq 1500 as the sequencer. TCRdb reworked the public reads: Q25 trimming with fastp, MiXCR clone assembly, productive beta chains retained. Rows merge per CDR3 protein into single entries with the most common DNA and genes. Counted in this sample were fewer than 300,000 distinct CDR3 sequences; about 23% of them appeared once. Around 13% of the sample is in the top ten clones. The sample comprised PBMCs. Receptor source: a human donor in good health (CMV status not recorded). Some clones in this sample may be carry-over from other donors' samples.

The genes are TRBV5-1 and TRBJ2-5; D ambiguous. The CDR3 runs 14 residues. V lost 0 bases and J lost 2, with 8 bases in between. Germline CDR1 reads SGHRS; CDR2 reads YFSETQ. CDR3 bases: TGCGCCAGCAGCTTGGCCGCCGGGCAAGAGACCCAGTACTTC. Amino acid sequence: CASSLAAGQETQYF.

The gene calls are TRBV4-3 and TRBJ2-2, with D unclear. This CDR3 spans 14 amino acids. Germline CDR1 LGHNA, CDR2 YSLEER. Trimming pared 1 base from V and 5 bases from J, leaving 8 bases between. The chain's CDR3 is CASSQALPTGELFF. CDR3 sequence (DNA): TGCGCCAGCAGCCAAGCATTGCCGACCGGGGAGCTGTTTTTT.

There are a few counts of this clonotype. This sequence joins TRBV15 and TRBJ2-6; the D gene is possibly TRBD1 (5 bases). Trimming cost V 2 bases and J 0 bases, with 8 bases left between them. The length of the CDR3 is 16 residues. CDR1 LNHNV and CDR2 YYDKDF come from the germline V gene (reference sequence). Written as DNA, the CDR3 is TGTGCCACCAGCAGATCCAGGGACTCTGGGGCCAACGTCCTGACTTTC. Residues: CATSRSRDSGANVLTF.

This clonotype was picked up a small number of times. The J gene is TRBJ2-3, the V gene TRBV28; D is unresolved. CDR1 MDHEN and CDR2 SYDVKM come from the germline V gene. This CDR3 region has 11 residues. V lost 8 bases and J lost 6, with 9 bases in between. The CDR3 coding sequence is TGTGCCAGCCGGCAGAGGGATACGCAGTATTTT. This encodes CASRQRDTQYF. The full variable domain, completed using reference TRBV28 and TRBJ2-3, is DVKVTQSSRYLVKRTGEKVFLECVQDMDHENMFWYRQDPGLGLRLIYFSYDVKMKEKGDIPEGYSVSREKKERFSLILESASTNQTSMYLCASRQRDTQYFGPGTRLTVL.

This clonotype has just a few counts. The chain couples TRBV5-5 to TRBJ1-6, with D possibly matching TRBD1 (5 bases). This CDR3 has 14 amino acids. V lost 0 bases to trimming and J lost 5 bases, with 6 bases between them. The germline V gene has CDR1 SGHKS and CDR2 YYEKEE (reference sequence). CDR3 coding DNA: TGTGCCAGCAGCTTGGCGGGGGATAATTCACCCCTCCACTTT. Its translation: CASSLAGDNSPLHF.

The chain combines TRBV29-1 with TRBJ2-3, with D tentatively TRBD1 (6 bases). CDR1 is SQVTM, CDR2 ANQGSEA, per germline. The V end lost 3 bases, the J end lost 3 bases, and 19 bases lay between the germline ends. The CDR3 runs 16 residues. Here the CDR3 DNA reads TGCAGCGTTGAGGCTCCCAGGGGAAGTAGAACAGATACGCAGTATTTT. It translates to CSVEAPRGSRTDTQYF.

V and J are TRBV20-1 and TRBJ2-3; D is unclear. The CDR3 has 13 amino acids. V lost 5 bases, J lost 3 bases, and 12 bases lay in between. Germline V gene sequence: CDR1 DFQATT, CDR2 SNEGSKA (reference sequence). The CDR3 here is CSASTRATDTQYF. Here the CDR3 DNA reads TGCAGTGCTTCCACCCGGGCGACAGATACGCAGTATTTT.

V and J are TRBV28 and TRBJ2-3; 7 bases fit TRBD2. Looked up from germline, CDR1 is MDHEN and CDR2 is SYDVKM. The CDR3 is 16 amino acids. With 2 bases clipped from V and 4 bases from J, the junction kept 9 bases outside the gene matches. In DNA form, the CDR3 reads TGTGCCAGCAGTTTAAGGGGTAGCCGGGGGGCAGATACGCAGTATTTT. Translating it yields CASSLRGSRGADTQYF.

This clonotype was seen only a few times. V usage is TRBV5-6 and J usage is TRBJ1-1, with D unresolved. The CDR3 has 12 residues. The V end lost 9 bases, the J end lost 0 bases, and 9 bases lay between the germline ends. Germline loops: CDR1 SGHDT, CDR2 YYEEEE. DNA for the CDR3: TGTGCCACCTCACAAGTGAACACTGAAGCTTTCTTT. This sequence encodes CATSQVNTEAFF.

This clonotype appeared a few times. V and J are TRBV28 and TRBJ2-7; D not certain. V was clipped by 6 bases and J by 12 bases, with 18 bases between them. The CDR3 is 12 residues long. The germline V gene has CDR1 MDHEN and CDR2 SYDVKM. The CDR3 reads CASSVNPGPWYF. CDR3 coding DNA: TGTGCCAGCAGCGTTAATCCAGGCCCTTGGTACTTC.

This chain connects TRBV20-1 to TRBJ2-1, with TRBD2 matching 9 bases. Germline values: CDR1 DFQATT, CDR2 SNEGSKA (reference sequence). J was trimmed by 3 bases and V by 5 bases; bases with no gene match: 5. The CDR3 spans 14 residues. As DNA, the CDR3 is TGCAGTGCTTATAGCGGGAGATACTACAATGAGCAGTTCTTC. It specifies CSAYSGRYYNEQFF.

In this sample, this clonotype turned up many times. This sequence joins TRBV7-6 and TRBJ1-1; D is uncertain. Deletions cut 2 bases from V and 3 bases from J, with 7 bases between. Germline V gene sequence: CDR1 SGHVS, CDR2 FNYEAQ. This CDR3 is built from 13 residues. In nucleotides, the CDR3 is TGTGCCAGCAGCTTAAAGGGTGACACTGAAGCTTTCTTT. Its protein product is CASSLKGDTEAFF.

There are many counts of this clonotype. V and J are TRBV7-2 and TRBJ2-2; the match to TRBD1 covers 11 bases. V trimming: 4 bases; J trimming: 4 bases; junction bases outside the gene matches: 2. CDR3 length equals 15 residues. Looked up from germline, CDR1 is SGHTA and CDR2 is FQGNSA. CDR3 residues: CASSSGQGATGELFF. CDR3 nucleotide sequence: TGTGCCAGCAGCTCCGGACAGGGGGCCACCGGGGAGCTGTTTTTT.

The CDR3 sequence: CASSLRGATSTDTQYF. In DNA, the CDR3 is TGTGCCAGCAGCTTGCGGGGGGCGACTAGCACAGATACGCAGTATTTT. The chain links TRBV9 to TRBJ2-3, with TRBD2 identical over 8 bases. From germline, CDR1 is SGDLS and CDR2 YYNGEE. Trimming took 4 bases from V and 0 from J; bases not matched to a gene: 7. This CDR3 contains 16 residues. Using reference TRBV9 and TRBJ2-3 for the parts outside the CDR3, the full variable domain is DSGVTQTPKHLITATGQRVTLRCSPRSGDLSVYWYQQSLDQGLQFLIQYYNGEERAKGNILERFSAQQFPDLHSELNLSSLELGDSALYFCASSLRGATSTDTQYFGPGTRLTVL.

The rearrangement joins TRBV5-6 to TRBJ1-1; TRBD1 agrees at 8 bases. Germline V gene sequence: CDR1 SGHDT, CDR2 YYEEEE. Unmatched junction bases numbered 16, after V lost 7 bases and J lost 11 bases. This CDR3 has 14 amino acids. The CDR3 protein is CASQKAGGPTQAFF. The CDR3, as DNA: TGTGCCAGCCAGAAGGCAGGGGGCCCGACGCAGGCTTTCTTT.

This rearrangement joins TRBV7-2 to TRBJ1-5; D not resolved. CDR1 SGHTA and CDR2 FQGNSA come from the germline V gene. Trimming took off 0 bases at V and 2 bases at J, with 8 bases between the two ends. This CDR3 has 15 amino acids. The CDR3 DNA sequence: TGTGCCAGCAGCTTAGCAGGGAGTGGCAATCAGCCCCAGCATTTT. The encoded protein is CASSLAGSGNQPQHF.

This clonotype has more than one count but fewer than ten. In DNA, the CDR3 is TGTGCCAGCAGACCGGTCATCGGAGAGACCCAGTACTTC. It yields the protein CASRPVIGETQYF. This rearrangement joins TRBV7-2 to TRBJ2-5; unclear D gene. Trimming removed 6 bases at V and 4 bases at J, with 12 bases between. This CDR3 region has 13 residues. Germline V gene sequence: CDR1 SGHTA, CDR2 FQGNSA.

This clonotype was found many times. This chain connects TRBV7-2 to TRBJ1-1; 8 bases align to TRBD1. The CDR3 loop spans 12 amino acids. Germline values: CDR1 SGHTA, CDR2 FQGNSA. V was pared by 5 bases and J by 7 bases, with 3 bases of the junction left unmatched. This CDR3 is CASSRGQVEAFF. The CDR3 region has the DNA TGTGCCAGCAGCCGGGGACAGGTTGAAGCTTTCTTT.

The chain uses TRBV29-1 and TRBJ1-1; D unresolved. Germline V gene lookup returns CDR1 SQVTM and CDR2 ANQGSEA. The CDR3 length is 10 residues. Trimming removed 7 bases at V and 2 bases at J, with 5 bases between. CDR3 sequence: CSALNTEAFF. For the CDR3, the DNA is TGCAGCGCCTTAAACACTGAAGCTTTCTTT.

This clonotype came up a few times. The rearrangement uses TRBV7-9 and TRBJ2-7; D perhaps matches TRBD2 (6 bases). The V and J ends lost 7 bases and 4 bases respectively, with 17 bases between them. Germline assignment: CDR1 SEHNR and CDR2 FQNEAQ (reference sequence). The CDR3 is 14 amino acids. The CDR3, as DNA: TGTGCCAGCAACCCCGTGGGAGGACTTTACGAGCAGTACTTC. Its translation is CASNPVGGLYEQYF.

This clonotype was seen repeatedly, ten times or more. The chain carries TRBV7-2 and TRBJ2-7; 9 nucleotides line up with TRBD1. The germline V gene encodes CDR1 SGHTA and CDR2 FQGNSA. CDR3 length: 14 amino acids. Germline trimming cut 3 bases from V and 6 bases from J; bases unmatched to any gene: 6. The CDR3 spells CASSFFTGGAEQYF. The CDR3 DNA reads TGTGCCAGCAGCTTTTTCACAGGGGGCGCCGAGCAGTACTTC.

This clonotype has ten or more counts. V usage is TRBV7-8 and J usage is TRBJ2-5; 9 bases align to TRBD2. The CDR3 totals 16 residues. Looked up from germline, CDR1 is SGHVS and CDR2 is FQNEAQ. With 1 base clipped from V and 3 bases from J, the junction kept 6 bases outside the gene matches. The CDR3 DNA reads TGTGCCAGCAGCTTAGGGAGCGGGAGGATGAAAGAGACCCAGTACTTC. This gives the protein CASSLGSGRMKETQYF.

This clonotype was counted a few times. The gene calls are TRBV18 and TRBJ2-7; tentatively, D is TRBD2 (6 bases). Trimming took 2 bases from V and 5 from J, leaving 19 bases between them. This CDR3 has 16 amino acids. CDR1 and CDR2 (germline): KGHSH, LQKENI. The CDR3 coding sequence is TGTGCCAGCTCACCATCACTGGGGGGAGTAGTGAACGAGCAGTACTTC. Amino acid sequence: CASSPSLGGVVNEQYF. The full variable domain, in which reference TRBV18 and TRBJ2-7 provide the parts outside the CDR3, is NAGVMQNPRHLVRRRGQEARLRCSPMKGHSHVYWYRQLPEEGLKFMVYLQKENIIDESGMPKERFSAEFPKEGPSILRIQQVVRGDSAAYFCASSPSLGGVVNEQYFGPGTRLTVT.

This clonotype turned up a few times. V is TRBV28 and J is TRBJ2-3; TRBD2 agrees at 7 bases. The CDR3 has 15 residues. Per the germline V gene, CDR1 is MDHEN and CDR2 is SYDVKM. After removal of 2 bases from V and 4 bases from J, the junction contained 6 bases not matched to a gene. CDR3 protein: CASSLRISGADTQYF. CDR3 sequence (DNA): TGTGCCAGCAGTTTACGGATAAGCGGGGCAGATACGCAGTATTTT.

The chain recombines TRBV7-9 with TRBJ1-2; a possible D gene is TRBD1 (5 bases). V was pared by 6 bases and J by 4 bases, with 9 bases between. CDR3 length equals 12 residues. Germline V gene sequence: CDR1 SEHNR, CDR2 FQNEAQ (reference sequence). CDR3 sequence (DNA): TGTGCCAGCAGAGGGGTTAGCTATGGCTACACCTTC. This encodes CASRGVSYGYTF.

This clonotype was observed many times. The CDR3 DNA follows: TGTGCCAGCAGGTTTACAGGGGAGGGAGCTTTCTTT. As protein: CASRFTGEGAFF. This chain joins TRBV7-9 and TRBJ1-1; TRBD1 agrees at 7 bases. This CDR3 has 12 residues. The germline gives CDR1 SEHNR, CDR2 FQNEAQ (reference sequence). The J segment lost 10 bases and the V segment lost 6 bases, leaving 8 bases of the junction unmatched.

This clonotype was detected only a few times. This sequence joins TRBV28 and TRBJ2-1, with 11 positions matching TRBD2. CDR1 is MDHEN, CDR2 SYDVKM, per germline. Trimming cost V 3 bases and J 8 bases; bases outside gene matches: 6. CDR3 length: 15 residues. CDR3 sequence reads: CASSLLLAGGYEQFF. The CDR3 DNA reads TGTGCCAGCAGTTTGCTGCTAGCGGGAGGCTATGAGCAGTTCTTC.